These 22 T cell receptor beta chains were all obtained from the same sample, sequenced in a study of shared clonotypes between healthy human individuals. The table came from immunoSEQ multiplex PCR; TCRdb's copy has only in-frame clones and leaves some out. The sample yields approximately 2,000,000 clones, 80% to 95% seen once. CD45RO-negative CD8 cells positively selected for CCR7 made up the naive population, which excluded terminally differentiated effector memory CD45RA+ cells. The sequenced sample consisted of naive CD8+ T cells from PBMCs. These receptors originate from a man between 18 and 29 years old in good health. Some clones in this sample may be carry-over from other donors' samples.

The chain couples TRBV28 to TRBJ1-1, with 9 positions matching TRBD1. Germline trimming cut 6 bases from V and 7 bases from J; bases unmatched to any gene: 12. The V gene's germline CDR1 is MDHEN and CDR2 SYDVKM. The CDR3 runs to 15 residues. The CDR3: CASSTLQGAAGEAFF. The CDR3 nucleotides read TGTGCCAGCAGCACCCTACAGGGGGCCGCGGGTGAAGCTTTCTTT.

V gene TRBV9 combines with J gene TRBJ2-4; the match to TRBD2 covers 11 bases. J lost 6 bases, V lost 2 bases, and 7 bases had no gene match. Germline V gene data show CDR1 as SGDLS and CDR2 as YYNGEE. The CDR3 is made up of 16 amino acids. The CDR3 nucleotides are TGTGCCAGCAGCGTTTCCGGGACTAGCGGAGGAAACATTCAGTACTTC. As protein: CASSVSGTSGGNIQYF.

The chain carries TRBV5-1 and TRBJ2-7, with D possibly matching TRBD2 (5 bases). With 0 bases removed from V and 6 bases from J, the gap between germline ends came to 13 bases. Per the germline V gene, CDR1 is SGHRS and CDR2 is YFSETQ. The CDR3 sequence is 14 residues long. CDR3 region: CASSLGPLVIEQYF. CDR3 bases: TGCGCCAGCAGCTTGGGTCCACTAGTTATCGAGCAGTACTTC.

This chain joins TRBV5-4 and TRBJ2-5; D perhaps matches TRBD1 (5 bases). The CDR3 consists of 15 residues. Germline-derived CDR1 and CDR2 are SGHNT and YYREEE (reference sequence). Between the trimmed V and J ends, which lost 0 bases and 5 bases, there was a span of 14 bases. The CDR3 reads CASSLEGLWPETQYF. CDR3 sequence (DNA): TGTGCCAGCAGCTTGGAGGGGTTATGGCCCGAGACCCAGTACTTC.

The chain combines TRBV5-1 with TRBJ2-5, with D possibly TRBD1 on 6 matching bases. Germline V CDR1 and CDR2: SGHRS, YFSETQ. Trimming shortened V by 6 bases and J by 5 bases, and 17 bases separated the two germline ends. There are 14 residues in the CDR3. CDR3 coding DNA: TGCGCCAGCAAGACGGCAGGGGAGTTGGAGACCCAGTACTTC. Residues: CASKTAGELETQYF.

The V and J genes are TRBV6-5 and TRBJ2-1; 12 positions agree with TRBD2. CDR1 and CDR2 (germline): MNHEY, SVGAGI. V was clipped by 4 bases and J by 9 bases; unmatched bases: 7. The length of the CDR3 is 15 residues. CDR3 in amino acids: CASSSGLAGFGEQFF. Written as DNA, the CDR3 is TGTGCCAGCAGTTCGGGACTAGCGGGTTTTGGTGAGCAGTTCTTC.

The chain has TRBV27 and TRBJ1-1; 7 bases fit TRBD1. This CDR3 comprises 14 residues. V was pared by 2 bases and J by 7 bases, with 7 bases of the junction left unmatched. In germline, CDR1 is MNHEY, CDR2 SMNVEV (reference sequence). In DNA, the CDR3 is TGTGCCAGCAGTTTAAGGGACAGAACCTTTGAAGCTTTCTTT. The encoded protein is CASSLRDRTFEAFF.

Written as DNA, the CDR3 is TGTGCCAGCAGCCGCTCCGCGCTAGCGGGAGTAGGTGAGCAGTACTTC. Its protein product is CASSRSALAGVGEQYF. The chain carries TRBV11-3 and TRBJ2-7; 10 bases fit TRBD2. CDR1 and CDR2 (germline): SGHNT, YENEEA. J lost 7 bases, V lost 5 bases, and 14 bases had no gene match. The CDR3 runs 16 residues.

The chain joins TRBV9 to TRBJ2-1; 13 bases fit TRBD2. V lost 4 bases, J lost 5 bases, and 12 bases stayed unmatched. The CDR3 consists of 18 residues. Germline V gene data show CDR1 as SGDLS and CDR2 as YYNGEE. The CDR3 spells CASSFSGLAGIRDNEQFF. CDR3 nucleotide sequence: TGTGCCAGCAGCTTTTCGGGACTAGCGGGAATTCGGGACAATGAGCAGTTCTTC.

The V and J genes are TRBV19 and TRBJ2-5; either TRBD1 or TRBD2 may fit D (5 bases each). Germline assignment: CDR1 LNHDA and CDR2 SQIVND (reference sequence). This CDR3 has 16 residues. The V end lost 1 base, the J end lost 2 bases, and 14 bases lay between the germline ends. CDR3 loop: CASSIGGLRRQETQYF. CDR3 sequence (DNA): TGTGCCAGTAGTATAGGGGGCTTAAGGAGGCAAGAGACCCAGTACTTC.

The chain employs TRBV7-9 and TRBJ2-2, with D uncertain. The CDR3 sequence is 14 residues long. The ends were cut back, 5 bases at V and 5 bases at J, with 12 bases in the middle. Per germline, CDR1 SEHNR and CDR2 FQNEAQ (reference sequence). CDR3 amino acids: CASSRTDGTGELFF. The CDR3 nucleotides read TGTGCCAGCAGCCGGACCGACGGGACCGGGGAGCTGTTTTTT.

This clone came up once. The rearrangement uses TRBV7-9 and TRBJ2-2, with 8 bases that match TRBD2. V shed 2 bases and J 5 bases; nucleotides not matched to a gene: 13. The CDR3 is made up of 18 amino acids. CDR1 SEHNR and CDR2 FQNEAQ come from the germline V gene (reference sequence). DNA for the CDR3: TGTGCCAGCAGCTTACCCAAGGCTAGAGCGGGAGTAACCGGGGAGCTGTTTTTT. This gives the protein CASSLPKARAGVTGELFF.

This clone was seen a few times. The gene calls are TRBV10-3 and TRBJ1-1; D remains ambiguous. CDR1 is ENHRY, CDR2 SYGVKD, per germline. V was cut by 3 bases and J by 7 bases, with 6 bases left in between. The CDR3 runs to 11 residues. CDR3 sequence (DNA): TGTGCCATCAGTGACGTCCATGAAGCTTTCTTT. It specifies CAISDVHEAFF.

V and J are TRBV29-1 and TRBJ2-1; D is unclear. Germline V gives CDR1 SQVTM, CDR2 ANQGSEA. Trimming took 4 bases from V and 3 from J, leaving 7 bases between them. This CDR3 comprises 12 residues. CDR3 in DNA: TGCAGCGTTGCGGTGGGCTACAATGAGCAGTTCTTC. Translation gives CSVAVGYNEQFF.

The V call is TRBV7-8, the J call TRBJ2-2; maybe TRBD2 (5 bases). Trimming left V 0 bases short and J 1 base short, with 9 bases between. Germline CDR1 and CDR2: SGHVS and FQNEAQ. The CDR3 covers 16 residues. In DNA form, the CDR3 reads TGTGCCAGCAGCTTAGCAGACTACCTGAACACCGGGGAGCTGTTTTTT. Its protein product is CASSLADYLNTGELFF.

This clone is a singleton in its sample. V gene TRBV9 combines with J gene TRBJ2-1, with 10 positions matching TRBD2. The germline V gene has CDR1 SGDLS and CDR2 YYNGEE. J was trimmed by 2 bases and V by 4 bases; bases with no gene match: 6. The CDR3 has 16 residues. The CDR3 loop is CASSTPAGGPYNEQFF. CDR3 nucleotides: TGTGCCAGCAGCACCCCAGCGGGAGGGCCCTACAATGAGCAGTTCTTC.

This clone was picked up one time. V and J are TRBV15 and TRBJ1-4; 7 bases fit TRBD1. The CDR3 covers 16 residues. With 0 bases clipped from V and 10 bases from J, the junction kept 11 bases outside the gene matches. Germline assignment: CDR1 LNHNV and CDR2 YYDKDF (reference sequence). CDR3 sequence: CATSRDKETGSRKLFF. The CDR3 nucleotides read TGTGCCACCAGCAGAGATAAAGAGACAGGGTCTCGAAAACTGTTTTTT.

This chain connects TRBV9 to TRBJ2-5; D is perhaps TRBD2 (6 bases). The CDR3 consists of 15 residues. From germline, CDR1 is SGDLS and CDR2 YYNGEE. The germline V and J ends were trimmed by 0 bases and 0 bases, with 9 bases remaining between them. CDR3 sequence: CASSVGGTNQETQYF. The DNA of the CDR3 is TGTGCCAGCAGCGTAGGCGGGACCAACCAAGAGACCCAGTACTTC.

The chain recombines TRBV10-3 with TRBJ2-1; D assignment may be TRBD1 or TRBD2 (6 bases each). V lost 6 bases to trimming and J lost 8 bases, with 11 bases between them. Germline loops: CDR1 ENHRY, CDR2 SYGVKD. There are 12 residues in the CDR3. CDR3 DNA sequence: TGTGCCATCAGACAGGGAGGCGATGAGCAGTTCTTC. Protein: CAIRQGGDEQFF.

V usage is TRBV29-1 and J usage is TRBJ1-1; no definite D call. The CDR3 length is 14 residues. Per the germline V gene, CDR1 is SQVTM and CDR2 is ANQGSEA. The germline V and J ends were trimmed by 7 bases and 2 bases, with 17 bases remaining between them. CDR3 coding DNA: TGCAGCGCTACCCGGGCGGACCTCAACACTGAAGCTTTCTTT. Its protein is CSATRADLNTEAFF. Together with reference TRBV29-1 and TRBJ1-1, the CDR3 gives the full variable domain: SAVISQKPSRDICQRGTSLTIQCQVDSQVTMMFWYRQQPGQSLTLIATANQGSEATYESGFVIDKFPISRPNLTFSTLTVSNMSPEDSSIYLCSATRADLNTEAFFGQGTRLTVV.

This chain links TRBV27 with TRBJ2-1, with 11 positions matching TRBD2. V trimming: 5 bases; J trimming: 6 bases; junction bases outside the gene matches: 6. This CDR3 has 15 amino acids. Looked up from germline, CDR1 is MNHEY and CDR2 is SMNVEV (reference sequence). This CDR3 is CASSIAGGIFNEQFF. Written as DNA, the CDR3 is TGTGCCAGCAGTATAGCGGGAGGGATTTTCAATGAGCAGTTCTTC.

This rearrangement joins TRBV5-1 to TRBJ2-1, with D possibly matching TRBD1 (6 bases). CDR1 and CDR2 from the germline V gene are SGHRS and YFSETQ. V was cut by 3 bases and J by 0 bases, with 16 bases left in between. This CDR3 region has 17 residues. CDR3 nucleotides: TGCGCCAGCAGCTCCCCTGACAGGTTCCGCTCCTACAATGAGCAGTTCTTC. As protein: CASSSPDRFRSYNEQFF. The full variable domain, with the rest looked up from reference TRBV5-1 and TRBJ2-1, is KAGVTQTPRYLIKTRGQQVTLSCSPISGHRSVSWYQQTPGQGLQFLFEYFSETQRNKGNFPGRFSGRQFSNSRSEMNVSTLELGDSALYLCASSSPDRFRSYNEQFFGPGTRLTVL.